This is a list of T cell receptor beta chains from one sample in a study of blood T cell repertoires in COVID-19. Here immunoSEQ multiplex PCR was the method, and the copy in TCRdb shows in-frame clones only, minus some. Among 150,000 to 200,000 clones, around 85% were seen once, and the ten largest hold around 8.6%. What was sequenced was peripheral blood. The receptors were sampled from a man between 45 and 60 years old with active or convalescent COVID-19. Both conserved end residues are part of each CDR3. The D gene is left open where the match is weak. Not every row has a clone size; where given, it reads once, few, many or a size class.

TRBJ1-3 | TRBV7-9 | . | TRBD1 | CASSPPDRGAGNTIYF | TGTGCCAGCAGCCCACCAGACAGGGGTGCTGGAAACACCATATATTTT
TRBJ2-2 | TRBV7-9 | . | . | CASSPSAANTGELFF | TGTGCCAGCAGTCCAAGCGCGGCAAACACCGGGGAGCTGTTTTTT
TRBJ2-5 | TRBV2 | . | . | CASSKGWETQYF | TGTGCCAGCAGCAAGGGGTGGGAGACCCAGTACTTC
TRBJ1-5 | TRBV5-3 | . | TRBD1 | CARSLCSGQYNQPQHF | TGTGCCAGAAGCTTGTGTTCGGGACAGTACAATCAGCCCCAGCATTTT
TRBJ2-3 | TRBV5-1 | . | TRBD2 | CASSFDTSGGGTDTQYF | TGCGCCAGCAGCTTTGATACTAGCGGGGGGGGCACAGATACGCAGTATTTT
TRBJ2-3 | TRBV10-3 | . | TRBD2 | CAILAGDTQYF | TGTGCCATCCTAGCGGGAGATACGCAGTATTTT
TRBJ1-1 | TRBV3-1/TRBV3-2 | . | . | CASSLQGGTEAFF | TGTGCCAGCAGCCTCCAAGGAGGGACTGAAGCTTTCTTT
TRBJ2-2 | TRBV18 | few | . | CASSPPGTLTGELFF | TGTGCCAGCTCACCACCGGGGACTCTGACCGGGGAGCTGTTTTTT
TRBJ1-1 | TRBV28 | once | . | CASRRQFATEAFF | TGTGCCAGCAGGCGACAGTTTGCAACTGAAGCTTTCTTT
TRBJ2-7 | TRBV19 | . | TRBD1 | CASSDPRDRGHEQYF | TGTGCCAGTAGTGATCCCCGGGACAGGGGCCACGAGCAGTACTTC
TRBJ1-2 | TRBV11-1 | . | . | CASSLLEQGGYTF | TGTGCCAGCAGCTTACTGGAGCAAGGTGGCTACACCTTC
TRBJ2-5 | TRBV5-1 | . | TRBD2 | CASTLLSTSAETQYF | TGCGCCAGCACCCTTCTCTCGACTAGCGCAGAGACCCAGTACTTC
TRBJ1-5 | TRBV6-5 | . | . | CASSRRRNSNQPQHF | TGTGCCAGCAGCCGGAGACGGAATAGCAATCAGCCCCAGCATTTT
TRBJ2-5 | TRBV12-3/TRBV12-4 | . | . | CASSRGNRETQYF | TGTGCCAGCAGTCGCGGGAACCGGGAGACCCAGTACTTC
TRBJ2-7 | TRBV10-3 | . | . | CAIMARPSREQYF | TGTGCCATCATGGCCCGCCCCTCTCGCGAGCAGTACTTC
TRBJ1-2 | TRBV28 | . | . | CASRAGGVGSVSYGYTF | TGTGCCAGCAGAGCGGGTGGGGTTGGTAGTGTCAGCTATGGCTACACCTTC
TRBJ1-4 | TRBV9 | once | TRBD1 | CASSVGTGGLEKLFF | TGTGCCAGCAGCGTAGGGACAGGGGGCTTGGAAAAACTGTTTTTT
TRBJ1-1 | TRBV6-5 | . | . | CASLGAGHPSAFF | TGTGCCAGCTTGGGGGCAGGGCACCCGTCAGCTTTCTTT
TRBJ2-1 | TRBV28 | . | . | CASSRAYNEQFF | TGTGCCAGCAGCCGAGCTTACAATGAGCAGTTCTTC
TRBJ1-1 | TRBV19 | . | . | CASSTGGPNTEAFF | TGTGCCAGTAGCACCGGAGGCCCGAACACTGAAGCTTTCTTT
TRBJ1-4 | TRBV19 | . | . | CASTLSIHGGLEKLFF | TGTGCCAGTACCTTATCAATACACGGCGGCTTGGAAAAACTGTTTTTT
TRBJ2-1 | TRBV7-3 | . | . | CASTSGEAGSYNEQFF | TGTGCCAGCACCTCGGGCGAGGCGGGCTCCTACAATGAGCAGTTCTTC
TRBJ1-5 | TRBV28 | . | . | CASSRLGGSNQPQHF | TGTGCCAGCAGTCGGCTGGGAGGTAGCAATCAGCCCCAGCATTTT
TRBJ2-1 | TRBV4-2 | . | TRBD2 | CASSPGLAGSYSYNEQFF | TGTGCCAGCAGCCCGGGACTAGCGGGATCCTACTCCTACAATGAGCAGTTCTTC
TRBJ2-1 | TRBV5-6 | . | TRBD2 | CASRNGRAAVYEQFF | TGTGCCAGCAGGAACGGGAGGGCCGCGGTTTATGAGCAGTTCTTC
TRBJ2-7 | TRBV25-1 | once | TRBD2 | CASSLTSGVYEQYF | TGTGCCAGCAGCCTGACTAGCGGGGTCTACGAGCAGTACTTC
TRBJ2-4 | TRBV18 | . | . | CASSQGEVVKNIQYF | TGTGCCAGCTCACAGGGGGAAGTTGTCAAAAACATTCAGTACTTC
TRBJ1-6 | TRBV5-5 | many | TRBD1 | CASSFGFRDSYSPLHF | TGTGCCAGCAGCTTTGGCTTTAGGGACAGTTATTCACCCCTCCACTTT
TRBJ1-1 | TRBV5-1 | . | TRBD1 | CASSLETGAGTEAFF | TGCGCCAGCAGCTTGGAGACAGGGGCTGGGACTGAAGCTTTCTTT
TRBJ1-2 | TRBV19 | . | . | CASSIGQGSYTF | TGTGCCAGTAGTATAGGTCAGGGTAGCTACACCTTC
TRBJ2-7 | TRBV18 | . | . | CASSPPWGETYEQYF | TGTGCCAGCTCACCGCCCTGGGGAGAGACCTACGAGCAGTACTTC
TRBJ1-2 | TRBV12-3/TRBV12-4 | . | . | CASNRNSYGYTF | TGTGCCAGCAACAGAAATTCGTATGGCTACACCTTC
TRBJ2-2 | TRBV3-1/TRBV3-2 | . | TRBD2 | CASTPIGGGANTGELFF | TGTGCCAGCACCCCCATCGGTGGGGGGGCGAACACCGGGGAGCTGTTTTTT
TRBJ1-6 | TRBV18 | . | . | CASSNRDNSPLHF | TGTGCCAGCTCCAACAGAGATAATTCACCCCTCCACTTT
TRBJ1-5 | TRBV2 | . | TRBD1 | CASSESGAAQGANQPQHF | TGTGCCAGCAGTGAAAGTGGGGCGGCACAGGGGGCCAATCAGCCCCAGCATTTT
TRBJ2-4 | TRBV7-2 | once | TRBD2 | CASSLMRGGPKNIQYF | TGTGCCAGCAGCTTAATGCGGGGGGGCCCCAAAAACATTCAGTACTTC
TRBJ2-5 | TRBV24-1 | . | . | CATSDPAEQVGPETQYF | TGTGCCACCAGTGATCCCGCCGAACAGGTGGGCCCAGAGACCCAGTACTTC
TRBJ2-1 | TRBV6-1 | . | TRBD1 | CASSGAWDSIVVREQFF | TGTGCCAGCAGTGGCGCCTGGGACAGTATAGTGGTTCGTGAGCAGTTCTTC
TRBJ1-1 | TRBV7-3 | . | TRBD1 | CASSLQQGALTEAFF | TGTGCCAGCAGCTTACAACAGGGGGCTCTCACTGAAGCTTTCTTT
TRBJ1-3 | TRBV10-2 | . | TRBD1 | CATRDSSGNTIYF | TGCGCCACCCGGGACAGCTCTGGAAACACCATATATTTT
TRBJ1-6 | TRBV4-3 | . | TRBD1 | CASSQAIQGNSPLHF | TGCGCCAGCAGCCAAGCGATACAGGGGAATTCACCCCTCCACTTT
TRBJ2-5 | TRBV27 | . | TRBD1 | CASSSGDRTQYF | TGTGCCAGCAGTTCAGGGGACAGGACCCAGTACTTC
TRBJ1-1 | TRBV7-2 | . | TRBD1 | CASTRDRENTEAFF | TGTGCCAGCACCCGGGACAGGGAAAACACTGAAGCTTTCTTT
TRBJ2-5 | TRBV5-1 | few | . | CASSLVGGGGETQYF | TGCGCCAGCAGCTTGGTCGGGGGAGGAGGGGAGACCCAGTACTTC
TRBJ1-4 | TRBV5-1 | . | . | CASSLAVGVEKLFF | TGCGCCAGCAGCTTGGCGGTAGGGGTCGAAAAACTGTTTTTT
TRBJ2-1 | TRBV13 | . | TRBD2 | CASGTLGTNYNEQFF | TGTGCCAGCGGGACTCTTGGGACTAACTACAATGAGCAGTTCTTC
TRBJ1-1 | TRBV9 | . | . | CASSMATGNTEAFF | TGTGCCAGCAGCATGGCTACGGGGAACACTGAAGCTTTCTTT
TRBJ2-2 | TRBV27 | . | . | CASSSKGLNTGELFF | TGTGCCAGCAGTTCGAAGGGACTGAACACCGGGGAGCTGTTTTTT
TRBJ2-5 | TRBV5-1 | . | TRBD1 | CASSLKDRGIETQYF | TGCGCCAGCAGCTTAAAAGACAGGGGGATTGAGACCCAGTACTTC
TRBJ2-7 | TRBV18 | . | TRBD2 | CASSPPTSGVNYEQYF | TGTGCCAGCTCACCACCGACTAGCGGGGTGAATTACGAGCAGTACTTC
TRBJ1-1 | TRBV5-4 | . | TRBD1 | CASSPEAGGTEAFF | TGTGCCAGCAGCCCCGAGGCAGGGGGCACTGAAGCTTTCTTT
TRBJ1-6 | TRBV12-3/TRBV12-4 | . | . | CASSSPEGPLHF | TGTGCCAGCAGTTCCCCTGAGGGACCCCTCCACTTT
TRBJ2-7 | TRBV2 | . | . | CASSDDRRYSYEQYF | TGTGCCAGCAGTGACGACAGACGTTACTCCTACGAGCAGTACTTC
TRBJ2-7 | TRBV5-1 | . | . | CASSLAAGAGYEQYF | TGCGCCAGCAGCTTGGCGGCGGGGGCTGGCTACGAGCAGTACTTC
TRBJ2-7 | TRBV6-5 | . | TRBD1 | CARGGQGSGEQYF | TGTGCCCGGGGGGGACAGGGGAGCGGAGAGCAGTACTTC
TRBJ2-1 | TRBV4-1 | once | TRBD2 | CASSQDGTSGIVEQFF | TGCGCCAGCAGCCAAGACGGGACTAGCGGGATTGTTGAGCAGTTCTTC
TRBJ2-5 | TRBV7-2 | few | TRBD2 | CASSPPGLAGQETQYF | TGTGCCAGCAGCCCCCCGGGACTAGCGGGGCAAGAGACCCAGTACTTC
TRBJ1-2 | TRBV27 | . | TRBD1 | CASSLDTGEPERGYTF | TGTGCCAGCAGTCTAGACACAGGGGAACCAGAACGGGGCTACACCTTC
TRBJ2-2 | TRBV19 | . | . | CASKEGWESGELFF | TGTGCCAGTAAGGAGGGGTGGGAATCCGGGGAGCTGTTTTTT